This TCR beta chain was obtained from a study of blood T cells in healthy people across ages. J gave up 5 bases and V 7 bases, and 6 bases lay outside the gene matches. Germline CDR1 reads MRHNA; CDR2 reads SNTAGT. The CDR3 extends over 14 amino acids. This clonotype was seen a single time. Ranging in age from roughly 6 to 90, the donors were healthy Caucasian individuals from Russia. Isolating PBMCs gave at least 6 million of these cells per sample. PCR was performed a second time for about 6 to 11 cycles using a sample-barcoded 5' primer and a J-beta primer mix. Each cDNA molecule carried a tag from a template-switch adaptor that contained 12 random nucleotides. TCRdb ran MiXCR on the 5' RACE reads and lists one entry per CDR3 protein. The sample has around 800,000 distinct CDR3 sequences; about half are singletons.

The TCR originated in a man older than 75 in good health. Sequencing input: blood. The chain combines TRBV6-4 with TRBJ2-7, with 12 bases identical to TRBD1. CDR3 bases: TGTGCCAGCAAGAAGGGACAGGGGGCCAACGAGCAGTACTTC. Translation gives CASKKGQGANEQYF.